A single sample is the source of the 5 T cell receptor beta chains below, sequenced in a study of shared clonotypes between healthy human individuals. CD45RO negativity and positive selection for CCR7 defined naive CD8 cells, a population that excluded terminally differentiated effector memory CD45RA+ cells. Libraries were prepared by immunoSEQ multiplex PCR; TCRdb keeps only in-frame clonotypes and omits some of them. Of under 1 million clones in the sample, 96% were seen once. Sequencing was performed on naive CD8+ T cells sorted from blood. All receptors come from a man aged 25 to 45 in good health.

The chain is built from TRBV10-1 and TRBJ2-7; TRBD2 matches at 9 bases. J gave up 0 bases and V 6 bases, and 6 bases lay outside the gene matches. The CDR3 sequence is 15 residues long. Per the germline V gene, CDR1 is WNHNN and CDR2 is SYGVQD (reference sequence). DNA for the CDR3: TGCGCCAGCAGATCCAGCGGGGGGAGCTCCTACGAGCAGTACTTC. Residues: CASRSSGGSSYEQYF.

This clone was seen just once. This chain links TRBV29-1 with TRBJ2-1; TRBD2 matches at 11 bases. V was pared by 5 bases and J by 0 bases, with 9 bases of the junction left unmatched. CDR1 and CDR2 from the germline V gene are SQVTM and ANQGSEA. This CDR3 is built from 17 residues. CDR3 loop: CSVQGIAGGSSYNEQFF. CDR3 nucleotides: TGCAGCGTTCAGGGTATAGCGGGAGGGTCCTCCTACAATGAGCAGTTCTTC.

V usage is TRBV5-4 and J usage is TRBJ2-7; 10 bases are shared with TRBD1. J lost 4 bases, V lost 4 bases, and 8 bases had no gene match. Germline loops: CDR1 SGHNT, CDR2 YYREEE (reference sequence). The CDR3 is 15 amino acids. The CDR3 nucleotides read TGTGCCAGCAGCGGGAGACAGGGGGCGTCGTACGAGCAGTACTTC. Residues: CASSGRQGASYEQYF.

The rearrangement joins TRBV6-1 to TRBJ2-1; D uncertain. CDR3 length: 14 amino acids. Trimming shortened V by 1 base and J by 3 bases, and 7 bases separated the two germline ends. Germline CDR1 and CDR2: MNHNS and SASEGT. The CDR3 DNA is TGTGCCAGCAGTGAAGGTGGGGTCTACAATGAGCAGTTCTTC. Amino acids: CASSEGGVYNEQFF.

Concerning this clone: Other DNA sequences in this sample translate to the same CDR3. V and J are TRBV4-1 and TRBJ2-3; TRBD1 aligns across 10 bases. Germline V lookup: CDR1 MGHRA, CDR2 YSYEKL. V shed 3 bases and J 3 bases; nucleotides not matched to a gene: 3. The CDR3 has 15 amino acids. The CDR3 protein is CASSQGQGSTDTQYF. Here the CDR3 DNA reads TGCGCCAGCAGCCAGGGACAGGGGAGTACAGATACGCAGTATTTT.